The clone carrying this TCR beta chain has just a few counts. This entry belongs to a study of beta chain features in type 1 diabetes. Trimming shortened V by 2 bases and J by 0 bases, and 4 bases separated the two germline ends. The germline V gene encodes CDR1 SGHNT and CDR2 YYREEE (reference sequence). The CDR3 has 13 residues. Reverse transcription of all isolated RNA meant that expressed TCRB transcripts were sequenced. Naive, central memory and regulatory T cell samples produced a mean of about 3.4 million reads. Data came from immunoSEQ multiplex PCR; TCRdb stores just in-frame clones and leaves some out. The sample contains 450,000 or so clones, approximately 10% of which appear only once.

The TCR was taken from a woman in her late teens or twenties in good health. The source material was naive CD4+ T cells from blood. This sequence joins TRBV5-4 and TRBJ2-3; D unclear. This chain's CDR3 is CASSFPSTDTQYF. DNA of the CDR3: TGTGCCAGCAGCTTTCCCAGCACAGATACGCAGTATTTT.